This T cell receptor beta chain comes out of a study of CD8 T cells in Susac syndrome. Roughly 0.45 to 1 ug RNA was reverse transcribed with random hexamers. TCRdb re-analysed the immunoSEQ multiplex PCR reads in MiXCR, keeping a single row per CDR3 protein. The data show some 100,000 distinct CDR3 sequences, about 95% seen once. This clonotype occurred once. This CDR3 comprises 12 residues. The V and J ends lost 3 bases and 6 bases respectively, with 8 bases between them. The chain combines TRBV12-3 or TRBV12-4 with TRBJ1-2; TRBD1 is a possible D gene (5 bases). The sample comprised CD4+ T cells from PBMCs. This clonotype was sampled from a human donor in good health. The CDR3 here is CASSFREDGYTF. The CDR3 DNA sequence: TGTGCCAGCAGTTTCAGGGAGGATGGCTACACCTTC.